The 16 T cell receptor beta chains listed next were all sequenced from one sample in a study of blood T cell repertoires in COVID-19. The data were produced by immunoSEQ multiplex PCR, yet TCRdb's version contains in-frame clones alone and is incomplete. The table includes about 180,000 clones, roughly 88% detected once. Specimen: PBMCs or T cells enriched from blood (not recorded which). All receptors come from a woman aged 18-30 years who had recovered from COVID-19.

This chain joins TRBV28 and TRBJ1-5; D is ambiguous. This CDR3 has 13 residues. Germline V gives CDR1 MDHEN, CDR2 SYDVKM. V was pared by 5 bases and J by 9 bases, with 14 bases between. The CDR3 coding sequence is TGTGCCAGCAGTACCCTCCCAGCGTTGCCCCAGCATTTT. It specifies CASSTLPALPQHF.

The rearrangement joins TRBV7-9 to TRBJ2-3; D is uncertain. The length of the CDR3 is 14 residues. V was clipped by 2 bases and J by 2 bases, with 8 bases between them. Germline lookup yields CDR1 SEHNR and CDR2 FQNEAQ (reference sequence). The CDR3 reads CASSLSTPTDTQYF. Here the CDR3 DNA reads TGTGCCAGCAGCTTAAGCACCCCCACAGATACGCAGTATTTT.

This chain connects TRBV19 to TRBJ1-1; D gene unclear. Germline CDR1 is LNHDA and CDR2 is SQIVND (reference sequence). CDR3 size: 13 residues. V lost 8 bases and J lost 4, with 14 bases in between. CDR3 in DNA: TGTGCCAGTCGGGGAAGTCCCCCCACTGAAGCTTTCTTT. Protein product: CASRGSPPTEAFF.

The gene calls are TRBV2 and TRBJ2-2; 12 nucleotides match TRBD2. The J segment lost 5 bases and the V segment lost 11 bases, leaving 12 bases of the junction unmatched. The CDR3 loop spans 16 amino acids. The germline V gene encodes CDR1 SNHLY and CDR2 FYNNEI. The CDR3 sequence: CAVRASGGARTGELFF. CDR3 in DNA: TGTGCCGTGCGTGCTAGCGGGGGGGCTCGGACCGGGGAGCTGTTTTTT. Full variable domain (missing parts from reference TRBV2 and TRBJ2-2): EPEVTQTPSHQVTQMGQEVILRCVPISNHLYFYWYRQILGQKVEFLVSFYNNEISEKSEIFDDQFSVERPDGSNFTLKIRSTKLEDSAMYFCAVRASGGARTGELFFGEGSRLTVL.

This clone has just one count. The chain uses TRBV3-1 (or the pseudogene TRBV3-2) and TRBJ2-1, with 10 nucleotides matching TRBD2. The CDR3 is 17 residues long. Germline V lookup: CDR1 LGHDT, CDR2 YNNKEL (reference sequence). V dropped 0 bases and J dropped 9; count of bases not matched to a gene: 11. This chain's CDR3 is CASSQDSQRGGRGEQFF. The DNA for the CDR3 is TGTGCCAGCAGCCAAGATTCCCAGCGGGGGGGCCGTGGTGAGCAGTTCTTC.

This chain links TRBV7-8 with TRBJ2-6; tentatively, D is TRBD1 (5 bases). V shed 5 bases and J shed 1 base, with 12 bases lying between them. CDR1 and CDR2 from the germline V gene are SGHVS and FQNEAQ. This CDR3 comprises 16 residues. The CDR3 sequence is CASSREGASGANVLTF. DNA for the CDR3: TGTGCCAGCAGCCGAGAAGGGGCTTCTGGGGCCAACGTCCTGACTTTC.

The CDR3 DNA sequence: TGTGCCAGCAGCACCGGGACTCAAGAGACCCAGTACTTC. Translating gives CASSTGTQETQYF. This chain uses TRBV7-2 with TRBJ2-5; the D gene is possibly TRBD2 (6 bases). V was cut by 5 bases and J by 2 bases, with 9 bases left in between. The V gene's germline CDR1 is SGHTA and CDR2 FQGNSA. This CDR3 is built from 13 residues.

This chain uses TRBV21-1 with TRBJ2-4; the D segment call TRBD1 is taken from the table without a DNA check. TRBV21-1 is marked as a pseudogene. The CDR3 spans 18 residues. The CDR3 reads CASSKAVRGALAKNIQYF. CDR3 coding DNA: TGTGCCAGCAGCAAAGCGGTCAGGGGGGCTCTAGCCAAAAACATTCAGTACTTC.

A word on this clone: A junction boundary mismatches the germline segment, possibly from a read error. V is TRBV6-2 or TRBV6-3 and J is TRBJ1-2; the D is unclear. The CDR3 has 15 amino acids. Per the germline V gene, CDR1 is MNHEY and CDR2 is SVGEGT. DNA for the CDR3: TGTGCCAGCAGTAACTCGCTGGGAGCTAACTATGGCTACACCTTC. As protein: CASSNSLGANYGYTF.

The sample holds one count of this clone. This sequence joins TRBV29-1 and TRBJ1-1; maybe TRBD1 (6 bases). V lost 6 bases to trimming and J lost 3 bases, with 17 bases between them. This CDR3 spans 14 amino acids. The germline V gene has CDR1 SQVTM and CDR2 ANQGSEA. The CDR3 DNA is TGCAGCGTCCTAAACAGGGTTTCGTACACTGAAGCTTTCTTT. Translated, it gives CSVLNRVSYTEAFF. The full variable domain, with the rest looked up from reference TRBV29-1 and TRBJ1-1, is SAVISQKPSRDICQRGTSLTIQCQVDSQVTMMFWYRQQPGQSLTLIATANQGSEATYESGFVIDKFPISRPNLTFSTLTVSNMSPEDSSIYLCSVLNRVSYTEAFFGQGTRLTVV.

This clone occurred once. This chain links TRBV28 with TRBJ2-7; TRBD2 matches at 11 bases. The trim removed 4 bases at V and 3 bases at J, leaving 2 bases unmatched. This CDR3 has 14 residues. Germline V gene lookup returns CDR1 MDHEN and CDR2 SYDVKM. This CDR3 reads CASSSSGGYYEQYF. The DNA for the CDR3 is TGTGCCAGCAGTTCTAGCGGGGGGTACTACGAGCAGTACTTC. The entire variable domain, with the rest obtained from reference TRBV28 and TRBJ2-7, is as follows: DVKVTQSSRYLVKRTGEKVFLECVQDMDHENMFWYRQDPGLGLRLIYFSYDVKMKEKGDIPEGYSVSREKKERFSLILESASTNQTSMYLCASSSSGGYYEQYFGPGTRLTVT.

V gene TRBV29-1 combines with J gene TRBJ1-2; possibly TRBD1 for D (6 bases). This CDR3 spans 13 amino acids. Trimming stripped 5 bases from V and 8 bases from J, with 18 bases between. The germline CDR1 and CDR2 sequences are SQVTM and ANQGSEA. The CDR3 DNA follows: TGCAGCGTTCCTTTAGACGGGGGGCACGGCTACACCTTC. Protein sequence: CSVPLDGGHGYTF.

The chain couples TRBV10-3 to TRBJ1-5; possible D gene TRBD1, 6 bases. Between the trimmed V and J ends, which lost 10 bases and 11 bases, there was a span of 33 bases. The CDR3 covers 17 residues. Germline CDR1 ENHRY, CDR2 SYGVKD. This CDR3 reads CATEPGGASGRLGAQHF. In DNA form, the CDR3 reads TGTGCCACGGAACCGGGGGGCGCCAGCGGTCGATTAGGGGCCCAGCATTTT.

This chain links TRBV18 with TRBJ1-5, with 7 bases matching TRBD1. CDR1 and CDR2 (germline): KGHSH, LQKENI. The CDR3 runs 14 residues. V shed 3 bases, J shed 1 base, and the junction held 0 bases outside the gene matches. CDR3 sequence (DNA): TGTGCCAGCTCACCGGGACAGAGCAATCAGCCCCAGCATTTT. It yields the protein CASSPGQSNQPQHF.

This clone was counted a single time. The V gene is TRBV4-3, the J gene TRBJ2-7, with TRBD1 matching 9 bases. The germline V gene has CDR1 LGHNA and CDR2 YSLEER. This CDR3 has 14 residues. V trimming: 4 bases; J trimming: 2 bases; junction bases outside the gene matches: 3. The CDR3 nucleotides read TGCGCCAGCAGCCCCGGGACAGGGACCTACGAGCAGTACTTC. Encoded protein: CASSPGTGTYEQYF.

The rearrangement joins TRBV28 to TRBJ2-7, with a tentative D call TRBD1 (6 bases). V was clipped by 8 bases and J by 3 bases, with 14 bases between them. CDR1 is MDHEN and CDR2 is SYDVKM in the germline V gene. The CDR3 is made up of 13 amino acids. The CDR3 reads CASGRGGVYEQYF. As DNA, the CDR3 is TGTGCCAGCGGCAGGGGTGGTGTCTACGAGCAGTACTTC.